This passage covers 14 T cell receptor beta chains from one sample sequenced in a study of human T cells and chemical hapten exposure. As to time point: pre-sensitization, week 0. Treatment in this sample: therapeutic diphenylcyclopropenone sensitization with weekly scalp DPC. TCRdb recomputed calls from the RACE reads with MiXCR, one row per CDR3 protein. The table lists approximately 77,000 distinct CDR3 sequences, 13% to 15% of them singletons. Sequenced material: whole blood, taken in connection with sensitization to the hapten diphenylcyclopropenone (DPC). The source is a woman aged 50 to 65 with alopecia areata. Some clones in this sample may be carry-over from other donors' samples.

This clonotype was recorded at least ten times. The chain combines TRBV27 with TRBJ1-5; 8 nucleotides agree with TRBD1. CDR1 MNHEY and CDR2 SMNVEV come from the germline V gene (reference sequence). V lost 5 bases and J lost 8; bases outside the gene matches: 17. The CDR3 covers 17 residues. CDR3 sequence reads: CASSLYPAGGAGKPQHF. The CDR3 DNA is TGTGCCAGCAGTCTTTACCCGGCAGGGGGCGCCGGAAAGCCCCAGCATTTT.

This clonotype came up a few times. The CDR3 reads CASSLLAGVSNEQFF. CDR3 coding DNA: TGTGCCAGCAGCCTACTAGCGGGAGTGAGCAATGAGCAGTTCTTC. The chain recombines TRBV6-1 with TRBJ2-1, with 11 bases matching TRBD2. The length of the CDR3 is 15 residues. In germline, CDR1 is MNHNS, CDR2 SASEGT. The J segment lost 6 bases and the V segment lost 6 bases, leaving 7 bases of the junction unmatched.

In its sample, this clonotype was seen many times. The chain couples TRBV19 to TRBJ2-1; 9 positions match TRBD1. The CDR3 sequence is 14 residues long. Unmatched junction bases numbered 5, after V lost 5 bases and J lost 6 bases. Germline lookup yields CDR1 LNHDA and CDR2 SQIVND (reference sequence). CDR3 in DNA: TGTGCCAGTAGTCGGACAGGGGTCTTCAATGAGCAGTTCTTC. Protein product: CASSRTGVFNEQFF. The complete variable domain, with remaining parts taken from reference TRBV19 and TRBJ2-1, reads DGGITQSPKYLFRKEGQNVTLSCEQNLNHDAMYWYRQDPGQGLRLIYYSQIVNDFQKGDIAEGYSVSREKKESFPLTVTSAQKNPTAFYLCASSRTGVFNEQFFGPGTRLTVL.

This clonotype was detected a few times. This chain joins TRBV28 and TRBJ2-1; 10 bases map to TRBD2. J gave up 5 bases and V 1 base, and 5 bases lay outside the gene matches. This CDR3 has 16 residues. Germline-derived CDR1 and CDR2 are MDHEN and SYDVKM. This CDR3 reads CASSLSASGSHNEQFF. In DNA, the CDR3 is TGTGCCAGCAGTTTATCCGCTAGCGGGAGTCACAATGAGCAGTTCTTC.

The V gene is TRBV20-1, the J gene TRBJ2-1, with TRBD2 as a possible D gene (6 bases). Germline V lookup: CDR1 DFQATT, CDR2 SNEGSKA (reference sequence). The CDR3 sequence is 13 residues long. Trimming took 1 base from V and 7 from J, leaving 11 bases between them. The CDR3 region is CSARVPGRNEQFF. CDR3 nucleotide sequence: TGCAGTGCTAGAGTCCCAGGGAGGAATGAGCAGTTCTTC.

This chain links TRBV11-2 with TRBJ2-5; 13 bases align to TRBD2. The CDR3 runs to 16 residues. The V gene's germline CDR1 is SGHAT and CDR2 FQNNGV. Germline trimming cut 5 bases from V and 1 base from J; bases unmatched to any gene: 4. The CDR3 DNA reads TGTGCCAGCAGCCCCGGGACTAGCGGGGCCCAAGAGACCCAGTACTTC. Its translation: CASSPGTSGAQETQYF.

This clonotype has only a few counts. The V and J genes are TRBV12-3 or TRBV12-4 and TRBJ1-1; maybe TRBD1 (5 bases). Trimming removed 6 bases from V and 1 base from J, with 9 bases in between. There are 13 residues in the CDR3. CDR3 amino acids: CASSRDRNTEAFF. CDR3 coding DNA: TGTGCCAGCAGCCGTGACAGGAACACTGAAGCTTTCTTT.

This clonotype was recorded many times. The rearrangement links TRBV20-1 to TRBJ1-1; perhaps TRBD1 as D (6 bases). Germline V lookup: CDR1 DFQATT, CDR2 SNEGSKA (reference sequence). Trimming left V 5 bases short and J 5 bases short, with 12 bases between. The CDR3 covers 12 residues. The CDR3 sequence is CSASPGVTEAFF. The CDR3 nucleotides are TGCAGTGCTTCTCCAGGGGTTACTGAAGCTTTCTTT.

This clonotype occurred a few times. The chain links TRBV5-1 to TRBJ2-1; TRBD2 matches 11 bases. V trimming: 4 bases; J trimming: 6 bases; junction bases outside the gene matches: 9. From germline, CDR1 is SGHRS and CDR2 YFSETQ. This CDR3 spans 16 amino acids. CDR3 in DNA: TGCGCCAGCAGCCCGGGGACTAGCGGACTGGGCAATGAGCAGTTCTTC. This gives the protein CASSPGTSGLGNEQFF.

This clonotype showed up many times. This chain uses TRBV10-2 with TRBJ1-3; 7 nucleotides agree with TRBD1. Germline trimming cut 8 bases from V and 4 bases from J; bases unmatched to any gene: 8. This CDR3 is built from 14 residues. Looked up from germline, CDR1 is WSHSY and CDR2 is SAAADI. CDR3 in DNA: TGCGCCAGCTCTAGGGGGCTTGACGGAAACACCATATATTTT. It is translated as CASSRGLDGNTIYF.

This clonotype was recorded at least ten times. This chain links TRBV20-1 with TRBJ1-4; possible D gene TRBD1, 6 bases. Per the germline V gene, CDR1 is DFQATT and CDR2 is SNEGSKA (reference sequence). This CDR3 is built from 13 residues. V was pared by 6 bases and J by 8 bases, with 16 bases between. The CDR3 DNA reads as TGCAGTGCCCTGGCAGGGGTCACCGAAAAACTGTTTTTT. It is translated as CSALAGVTEKLFF.

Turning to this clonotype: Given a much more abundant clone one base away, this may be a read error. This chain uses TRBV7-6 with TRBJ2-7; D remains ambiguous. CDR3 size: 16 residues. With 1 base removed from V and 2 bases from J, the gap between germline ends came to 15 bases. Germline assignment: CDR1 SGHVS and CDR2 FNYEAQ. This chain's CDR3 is CASSLGSPNLPYEQYF. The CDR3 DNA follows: TGTGCCAGCAGCTTAGGCAGCCCGAACTTACCCTACGAGCAGTACTTC.

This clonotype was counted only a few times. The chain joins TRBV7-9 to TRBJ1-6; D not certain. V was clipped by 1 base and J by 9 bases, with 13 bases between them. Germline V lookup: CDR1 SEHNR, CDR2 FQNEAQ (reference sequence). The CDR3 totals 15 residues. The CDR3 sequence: CASSLDSPSGSPLHF. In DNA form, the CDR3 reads TGTGCCAGCAGCTTAGATAGCCCCTCGGGTTCACCCCTCCACTTT.

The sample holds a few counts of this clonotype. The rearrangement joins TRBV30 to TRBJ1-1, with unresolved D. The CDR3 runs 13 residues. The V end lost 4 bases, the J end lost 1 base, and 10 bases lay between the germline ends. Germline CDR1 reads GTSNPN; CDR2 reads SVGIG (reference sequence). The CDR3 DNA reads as TGTGCCTGGATCAACGACGGGAACACTGAAGCTTTCTTT. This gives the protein CAWINDGNTEAFF. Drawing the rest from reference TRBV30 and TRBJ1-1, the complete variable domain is SQTIHQWPATLVQPVGSPLSLECTVEGTSNPNLYWYRQAAGRGLQLLFYSVGIGQISSEVPQNLSASRPQDRQFILSSKKLLLSDSGFYLCAWINDGNTEAFFGQGTRLTVV.